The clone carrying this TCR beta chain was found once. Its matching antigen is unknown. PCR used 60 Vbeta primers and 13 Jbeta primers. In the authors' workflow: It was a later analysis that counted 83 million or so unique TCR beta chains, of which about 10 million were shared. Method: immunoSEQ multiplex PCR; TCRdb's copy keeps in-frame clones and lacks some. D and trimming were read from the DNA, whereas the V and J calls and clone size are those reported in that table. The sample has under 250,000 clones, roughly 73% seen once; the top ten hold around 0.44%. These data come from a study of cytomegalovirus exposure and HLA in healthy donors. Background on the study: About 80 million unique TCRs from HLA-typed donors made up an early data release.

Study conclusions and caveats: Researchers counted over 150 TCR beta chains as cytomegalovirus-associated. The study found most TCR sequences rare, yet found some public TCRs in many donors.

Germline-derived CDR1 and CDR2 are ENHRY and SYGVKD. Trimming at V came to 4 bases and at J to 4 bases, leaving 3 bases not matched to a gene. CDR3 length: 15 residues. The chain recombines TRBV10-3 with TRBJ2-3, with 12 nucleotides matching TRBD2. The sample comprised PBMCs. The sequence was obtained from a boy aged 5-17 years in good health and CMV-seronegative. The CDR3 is CAISGTSGAADTQYF. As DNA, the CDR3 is TGTGCCATCAGTGGGACTAGCGGGGCGGCAGATACGCAGTATTTT.